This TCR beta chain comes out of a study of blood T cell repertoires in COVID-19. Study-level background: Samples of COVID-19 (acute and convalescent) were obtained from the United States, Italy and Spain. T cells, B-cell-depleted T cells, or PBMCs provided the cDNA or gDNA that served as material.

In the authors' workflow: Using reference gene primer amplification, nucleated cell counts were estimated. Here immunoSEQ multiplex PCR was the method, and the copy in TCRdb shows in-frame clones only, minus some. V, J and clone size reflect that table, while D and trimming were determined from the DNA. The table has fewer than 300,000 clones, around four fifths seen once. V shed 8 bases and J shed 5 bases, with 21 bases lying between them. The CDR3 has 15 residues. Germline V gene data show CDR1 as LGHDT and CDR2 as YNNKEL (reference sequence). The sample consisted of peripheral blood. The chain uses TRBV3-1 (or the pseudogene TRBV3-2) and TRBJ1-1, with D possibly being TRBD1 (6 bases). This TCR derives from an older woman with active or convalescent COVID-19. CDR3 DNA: TGTGCCAGCTCGAAGGTGGGGGGGCGGCGTACTGAAGCTTTCTTT. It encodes CASSKVGGRRTEAFF.